A single sample gave rise to the 18 T cell receptor beta chains below, sequenced in a study of T cells in Graves' hyperthyroidism and ophthalmopathy. RNA transcripts yielded amplified TCR beta CDR3 regions. An initial round of RT-PCR targeting the TCR CDR3 relied on the HTBI primer set. TCRdb analysed the multiplex PCR reads with MiXCR anew, one entry per CDR3 protein. In the table there are about 640,000 distinct CDR3 sequences, about a fifth of which are singletons. The sequencing input was blood. Receptors originate from a man younger than 40 with Graves' ophthalmopathy.

The gene calls are TRBV7-2 and TRBJ2-1; D gene unclear. V was shortened by 8 bases and J by 4 bases, with 9 bases between the two germline ends. The CDR3 runs 12 residues. Germline values: CDR1 SGHTA, CDR2 FQGNSA. CDR3: CASCLVYNEQFF. The CDR3 DNA reads TGTGCCAGCTGCCTGGTTTACAATGAGCAGTTCTTC.

This clonotype has a handful of counts. The chain uses TRBV10-3 and TRBJ2-7; 9 bases fit TRBD1. Germline assignment: CDR1 ENHRY and CDR2 SYGVKD. The CDR3 runs to 14 residues. With V trimmed by 4 bases and J by 6 bases, 7 bases remained unmatched. The CDR3 DNA reads TGTGCCATCAGTGGTCCGGGACAGGGAATCGAGCAGTACTTC. Its translation is CAISGPGQGIEQYF.

The gene calls are TRBV28 and TRBJ2-3, with D hard to call. V was pared by 2 bases and J by 3 bases, with 15 bases between. CDR1 MDHEN and CDR2 SYDVKM come from the germline V gene. The CDR3 sequence is 16 residues long. CDR3 in amino acids: CASSLEIVARTDTQYF. The CDR3 DNA follows: TGTGCCAGCAGTTTAGAAATTGTGGCGCGGACAGATACGCAGTATTTT.

This clonotype has at least ten counts. V is TRBV7-3 and J is TRBJ2-1, with 9 bases that match TRBD2. The CDR3 has 18 amino acids. V lost 0 bases and J lost 7; bases outside the gene matches: 13. Germline values: CDR1 SGHTA, CDR2 FQGTGA. CDR3 sequence: CASSLTSGAGGPGNEQFF. CDR3 in DNA: TGTGCCAGCAGCTTAACGTCCGGGGCGGGAGGGCCTGGGAATGAGCAGTTCTTC. Variable domain in full (rest from reference TRBV7-3 and TRBJ2-1): GAGVSQTPSNKVTEKGKYVELRCDPISGHTALYWYRQSLGQGPEFLIYFQGTGAADDSGLPNDRFFAVRPEGSVSTLKIQRTERGDSAVYLCASSLTSGAGGPGNEQFFGPGTRLTVL.

This chain links TRBV18 with TRBJ2-3; D is perhaps TRBD1 (7 bases). Germline assignment: CDR1 KGHSH and CDR2 LQKENI. This CDR3 spans 15 amino acids. Trimming shortened V by 6 bases and J by 0 bases, and 13 bases separated the two germline ends. CDR3 bases: TGTGCCAGCTCTGAACAGGGGACTAGCACAGATACGCAGTATTTT. It specifies CASSEQGTSTDTQYF.

The sample holds many counts of this clonotype. The rearrangement links TRBV11-2 to TRBJ2-2, with 8 bases aligning to TRBD1. The germline gives CDR1 SGHAT, CDR2 FQNNGV. J lost 6 bases, V lost 6 bases, and 9 bases had no gene match. This CDR3 is built from 15 residues. The CDR3 loop is CASRHRDRNSGELFF. CDR3 in DNA: TGTGCCAGCAGGCACCGGGACAGGAATTCCGGGGAGCTGTTTTTT.

The chain employs TRBV5-1 and TRBJ2-1; D might be TRBD1 or TRBD2, each matching 5 bases. CDR3 length equals 15 residues. Between the trimmed V and J ends, which lost 3 bases and 10 bases, there was a span of 20 bases. Germline loops: CDR1 SGHRS, CDR2 YFSETQ. In DNA form, the CDR3 reads TGCGCCAGCAGCTCGGGCCGGGGCTCGTGGAACGAGCAGTTCTTC. Translating gives CASSSGRGSWNEQFF.

V and J are TRBV2 and TRBJ2-2, with D maybe TRBD2 (6 bases). CDR1 is SNHLY and CDR2 is FYNNEI in the germline V gene. V was cut by 8 bases and J by 2 bases, with 15 bases left in between. The CDR3 has 15 amino acids. This CDR3 reads CASGVEGINTGELFF. DNA for the CDR3: TGTGCCAGCGGGGTGGAGGGAATCAACACCGGGGAGCTGTTTTTT.

The rearrangement uses TRBV11-2 and TRBJ2-6; D gene ambiguous. The CDR3 consists of 15 residues. V lost 6 bases to trimming and J lost 0 bases, with 9 bases between them. The germline V gene encodes CDR1 SGHAT and CDR2 FQNNGV. The CDR3 spells CASRYRDSGANVLTF. The CDR3 DNA reads as TGTGCCAGCAGATATAGGGACTCTGGGGCCAACGTCCTGACTTTC.

This clonotype appeared many times. This chain connects TRBV3-1 to TRBJ1-5; 10 bases are a match to TRBD1. Germline CDR1 and CDR2: LGHDT and YNNKEL (reference sequence). Trimming at V came to 1 base and at J to 4 bases, leaving 4 bases not matched to a gene. The CDR3 is 16 residues long. The CDR3 DNA is TGTGCCAGCAGCCAAGGGACAGGGGGGATGAATCAGCCCCAGCATTTT. The encoded protein is CASSQGTGGMNQPQHF. The full variable domain, with the rest looked up from reference TRBV3-1 and TRBJ1-5, is DTAVSQTPKYLVTQMGNDKSIKCEQNLGHDTMYWYKQDSKKFLKIMFSYNNKELIINETVPNRFSPKSPDKAHLNLHINSLELGDSAVYFCASSQGTGGMNQPQHFGDGTRLSIL.

This clonotype was detected ten times or more. This sequence joins TRBV11-1 and TRBJ2-1; either TRBD1 or TRBD2 may supply D (5 bases each). V was trimmed by 4 bases and J by 8 bases, leaving 21 bases between them. Germline CDR1 reads SGHAT; CDR2 reads FQDESV (reference sequence). The CDR3 is 16 residues long. The CDR3 loop is CASSWDGYNSIHEQFF. CDR3 DNA sequence: TGTGCCAGCAGCTGGGACGGATACAATAGCATCCATGAGCAGTTCTTC. The entire variable domain, with the rest obtained from reference TRBV11-1 and TRBJ2-1, is as follows: EAEVAQSPRYKITEKSQAVAFWCDPISGHATLYWYRQILGQGPELLVQFQDESVVDDSQLPKDRFSAERLKGVDSTLKIQPAELGDSAMYLCASSWDGYNSIHEQFFGPGTRLTVL.

The chain links TRBV2 to TRBJ2-7; 12 nucleotides align to TRBD2. In germline, CDR1 is SNHLY, CDR2 FYNNEI. CDR3 length: 13 amino acids. V shed 9 bases, J shed 7 bases, and the junction held 7 bases outside the gene matches. CDR3 DNA: TGTGCCAGTCAGACTAGCGGGAGTTTAGAGCAGTACTTC. Residues: CASQTSGSLEQYF.

This chain joins TRBV7-2 and TRBJ2-5; 8 bases are a match to TRBD2. The length of the CDR3 is 14 residues. Looked up from germline, CDR1 is SGHTA and CDR2 is FQGNSA. J lost 9 bases, V lost 0 bases, and 6 bases had no gene match. CDR3 DNA sequence: TGTGCCAGCAGCTTAGCCTTCGGGAGGGAGCCCCAGTACTTC. It specifies CASSLAFGREPQYF.

This clonotype occurred a few times. The J gene is TRBJ2-7, the V gene TRBV9, with a possible D match to TRBD2 (5 bases). The CDR3 sequence is 13 residues long. CDR1 is SGDLS, CDR2 YYNGEE, per germline. V lost 3 bases to trimming and J lost 7 bases, with 14 bases between them. The CDR3 region is CASSEDTTGEQYF. The DNA of the CDR3 is TGTGCCAGCAGCGAAGACACAACGGGGGAGCAGTACTTC.

This clonotype came up once. The rearrangement joins TRBV9 to TRBJ2-3; D gene unclear. CDR1 is SGDLS and CDR2 is YYNGEE in the germline V gene. V was cut by 0 bases and J by 2 bases, with 13 bases left in between. CDR3 size: 16 residues. The CDR3 protein is CASSVAPQINTDTQYF. CDR3 sequence (DNA): TGTGCCAGCAGCGTAGCCCCACAGATTAACACAGATACGCAGTATTTT.

This clonotype was observed at least ten times. This rearrangement joins TRBV4-1 to TRBJ1-1; the D gene is possibly TRBD1 (6 bases). The length of the CDR3 is 16 residues. The V and J ends lost 1 base and 1 base respectively, with 13 bases between them. Germline CDR1 reads MGHRA; CDR2 reads YSYEKL. Here the CDR3 DNA reads TGCGCCAGCAGCCAAGGATCCCAGGGGAAGAACACTGAAGCTTTCTTT. As protein: CASSQGSQGKNTEAFF.

This clonotype was counted ten times or more. The rearrangement joins TRBV11-3 to TRBJ2-1; possible D gene TRBD2, 5 bases. The CDR3 extends over 17 amino acids. Germline-derived CDR1 and CDR2 are SGHNT and YENEEA. The V end lost 5 bases, the J end lost 1 base, and 18 bases lay between the germline ends. The DNA for the CDR3 is TGTGCCAGCAGCCCCCGAAAGGGCGGGCGGTCCTACAATGAGCAGTTCTTC. Amino acid sequence: CASSPRKGGRSYNEQFF. The whole variable domain, remainder taken from reference TRBV11-3 and TRBJ2-1, is EAGVVQSPRYKIIEKKQPVAFWCNPISGHNTLYWYLQNLGQGPELLIRYENEEAVDDSQLPKDRFSAERLKGVDSTLKIQPAELGDSAVYLCASSPRKGGRSYNEQFFGPGTRLTVL.

The gene calls are TRBV12-3 or TRBV12-4 and TRBJ2-2, with D possibly being TRBD1 (5 bases). The CDR3 is 15 residues long. V lost 1 base, J lost 6 bases, and 12 bases lay in between. CDR3 region: CASSLVTAIAGELFF. CDR3 coding DNA: TGTGCCAGCAGTTTAGTGACAGCGATTGCCGGGGAGCTGTTTTTT.